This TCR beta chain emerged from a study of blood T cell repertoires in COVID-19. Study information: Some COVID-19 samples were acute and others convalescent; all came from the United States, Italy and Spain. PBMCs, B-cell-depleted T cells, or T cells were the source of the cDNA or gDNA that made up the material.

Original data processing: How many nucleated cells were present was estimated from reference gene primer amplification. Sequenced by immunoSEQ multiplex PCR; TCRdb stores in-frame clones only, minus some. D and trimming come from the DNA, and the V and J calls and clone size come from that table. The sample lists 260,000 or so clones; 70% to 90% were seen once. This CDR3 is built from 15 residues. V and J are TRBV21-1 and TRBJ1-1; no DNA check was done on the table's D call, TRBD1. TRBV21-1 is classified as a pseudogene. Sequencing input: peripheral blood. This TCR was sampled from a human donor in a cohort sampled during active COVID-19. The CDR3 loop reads CASSLGGQGMLGAFF. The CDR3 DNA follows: TGTGCCAGCAGCCTAGGGGGACAGGGAATGTTGGGAGCTTTCTTT.